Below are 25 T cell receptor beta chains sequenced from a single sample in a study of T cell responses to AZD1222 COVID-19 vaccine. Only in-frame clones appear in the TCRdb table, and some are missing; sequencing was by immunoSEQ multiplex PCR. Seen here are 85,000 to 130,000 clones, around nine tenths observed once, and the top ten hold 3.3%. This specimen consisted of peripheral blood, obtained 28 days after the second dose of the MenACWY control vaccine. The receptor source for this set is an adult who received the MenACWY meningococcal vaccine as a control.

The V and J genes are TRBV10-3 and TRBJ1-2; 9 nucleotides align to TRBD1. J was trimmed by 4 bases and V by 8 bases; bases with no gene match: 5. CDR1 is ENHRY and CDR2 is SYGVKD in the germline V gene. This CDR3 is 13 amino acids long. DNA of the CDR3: TGTGCCATCGGACAGGGGAATGCCTATGGCTACACCTTC. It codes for CAIGQGNAYGYTF.

In DNA, the CDR3 is TGTGCCAGCAGCCAAGATTCAGGGGCTCTCTCCTATAATTCACCCCTCCACTTT. As protein: CASSQDSGALSYNSPLHF. This chain connects TRBV4-2 to TRBJ1-6; TRBD1 is a possible D gene (6 bases). V lost 0 bases and J 0 bases, leaving 12 bases between the germline ends. The germline V gene has CDR1 LGHNA and CDR2 YNFKEQ. This CDR3 has 18 amino acids.

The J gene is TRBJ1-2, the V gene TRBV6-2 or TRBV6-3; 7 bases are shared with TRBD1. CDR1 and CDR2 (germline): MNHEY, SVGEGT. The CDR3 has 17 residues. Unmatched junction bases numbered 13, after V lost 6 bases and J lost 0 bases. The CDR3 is CASSSIRTGAANYGYTF. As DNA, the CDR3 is TGTGCCAGCAGCAGCATAAGGACAGGCGCAGCTAACTATGGCTACACCTTC.

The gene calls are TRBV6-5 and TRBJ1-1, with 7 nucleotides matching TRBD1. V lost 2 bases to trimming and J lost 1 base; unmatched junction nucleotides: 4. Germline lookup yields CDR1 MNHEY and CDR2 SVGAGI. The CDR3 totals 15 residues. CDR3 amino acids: CASSYGAGGNTEAFF. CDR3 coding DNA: TGTGCCAGCAGTTACGGGGCAGGGGGGAACACTGAAGCTTTCTTT.

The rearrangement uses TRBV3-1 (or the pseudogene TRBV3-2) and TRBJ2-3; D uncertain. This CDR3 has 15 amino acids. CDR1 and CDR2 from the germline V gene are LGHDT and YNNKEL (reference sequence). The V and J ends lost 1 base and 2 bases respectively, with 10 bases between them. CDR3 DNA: TGTGCCAGCAGCCAAGTCCGGACCCACACAGATACGCAGTATTTT. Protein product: CASSQVRTHTDTQYF.

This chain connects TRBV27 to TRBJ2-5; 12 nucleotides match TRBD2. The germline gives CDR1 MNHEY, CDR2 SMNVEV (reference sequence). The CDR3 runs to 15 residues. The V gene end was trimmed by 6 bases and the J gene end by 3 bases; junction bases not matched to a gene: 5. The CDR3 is CASRNPSGGEETQYF. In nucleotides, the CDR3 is TGTGCCAGCAGAAATCCTAGCGGGGGGGAAGAGACCCAGTACTTC.

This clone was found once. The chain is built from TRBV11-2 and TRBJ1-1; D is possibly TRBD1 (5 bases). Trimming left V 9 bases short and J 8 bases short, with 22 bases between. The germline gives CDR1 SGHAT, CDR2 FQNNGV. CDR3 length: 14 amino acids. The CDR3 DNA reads TGTGCCAGAGATCCCCGGGGCTCTAAAGAAGAAGCTTTCTTT. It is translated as CARDPRGSKEEAFF.

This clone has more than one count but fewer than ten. DNA for the CDR3: TGTGCCAGTAGTTCCCGACACGTCGGAACCCCTGAAGCTTTCTTT. Its protein is CASSSRHVGTPEAFF. The rearrangement joins TRBV19 to TRBJ1-1, with no clear D. The germline V and J ends were trimmed by 5 bases and 6 bases, with 19 bases remaining between them. Per the germline V gene, CDR1 is LNHDA and CDR2 is SQIVND (reference sequence). CDR3 length: 15 amino acids.

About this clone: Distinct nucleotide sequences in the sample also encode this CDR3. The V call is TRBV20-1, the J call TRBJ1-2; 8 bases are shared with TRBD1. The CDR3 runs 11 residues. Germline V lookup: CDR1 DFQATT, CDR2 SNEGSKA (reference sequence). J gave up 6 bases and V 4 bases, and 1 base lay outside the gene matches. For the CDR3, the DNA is TGCAGTGCTACGGACAGGGATGGCTACACCTTC. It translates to CSATDRDGYTF.

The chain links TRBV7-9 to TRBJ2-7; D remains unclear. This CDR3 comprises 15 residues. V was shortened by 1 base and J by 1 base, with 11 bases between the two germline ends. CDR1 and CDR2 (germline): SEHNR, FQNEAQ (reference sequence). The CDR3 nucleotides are TGTGCCAGCAGCTTAGGTCCCCAGGCGTCCTACGAGCAGTACTTC. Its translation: CASSLGPQASYEQYF.

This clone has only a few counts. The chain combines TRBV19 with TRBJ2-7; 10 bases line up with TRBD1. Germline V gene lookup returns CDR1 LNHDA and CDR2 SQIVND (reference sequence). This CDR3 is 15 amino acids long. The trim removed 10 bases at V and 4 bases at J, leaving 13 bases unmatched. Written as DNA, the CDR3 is TGTGCCACACGTACCCGGGGGACAGGGGAGTACGAGCAGTACTTC. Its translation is CATRTRGTGEYEQYF.

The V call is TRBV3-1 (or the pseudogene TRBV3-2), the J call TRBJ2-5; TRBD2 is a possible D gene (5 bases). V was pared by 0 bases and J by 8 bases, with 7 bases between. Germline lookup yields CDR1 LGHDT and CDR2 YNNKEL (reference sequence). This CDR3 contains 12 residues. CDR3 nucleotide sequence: TGTGCCAGCAGCCAAGATCGACTAACCCAGTACTTC. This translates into CASSQDRLTQYF.

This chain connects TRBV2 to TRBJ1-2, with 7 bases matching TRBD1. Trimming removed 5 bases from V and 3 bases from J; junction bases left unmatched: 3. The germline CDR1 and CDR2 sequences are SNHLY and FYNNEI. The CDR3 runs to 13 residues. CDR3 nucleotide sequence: TGTGCCAGCAGTTCTGACAGGGACTATGGCTACACCTTC. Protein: CASSSDRDYGYTF.

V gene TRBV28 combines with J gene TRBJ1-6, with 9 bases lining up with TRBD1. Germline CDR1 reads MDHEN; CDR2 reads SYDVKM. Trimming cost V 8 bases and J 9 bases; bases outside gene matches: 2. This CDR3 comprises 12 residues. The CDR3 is CASGDRASPLHF. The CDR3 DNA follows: TGTGCCAGCGGGGACAGGGCTTCACCCCTCCACTTT.

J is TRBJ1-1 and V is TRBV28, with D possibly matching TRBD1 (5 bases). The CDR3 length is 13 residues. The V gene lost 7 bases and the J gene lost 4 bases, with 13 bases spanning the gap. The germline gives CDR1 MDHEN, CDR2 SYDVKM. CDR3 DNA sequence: TGTGCCAGCAAGAGCCGGGGGGGCACTGAAGCTTTCTTT. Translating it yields CASKSRGGTEAFF. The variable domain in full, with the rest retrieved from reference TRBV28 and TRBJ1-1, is DVKVTQSSRYLVKRTGEKVFLECVQDMDHENMFWYRQDPGLGLRLIYFSYDVKMKEKGDIPEGYSVSREKKERFSLILESASTNQTSMYLCASKSRGGTEAFFGQGTRLTVV.

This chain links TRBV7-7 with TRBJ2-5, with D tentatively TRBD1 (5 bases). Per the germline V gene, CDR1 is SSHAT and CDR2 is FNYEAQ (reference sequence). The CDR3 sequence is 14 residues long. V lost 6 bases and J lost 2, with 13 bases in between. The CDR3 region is CASRHKQVQETQYF. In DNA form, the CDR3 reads TGTGCCAGCAGGCATAAACAGGTACAAGAGACCCAGTACTTC.

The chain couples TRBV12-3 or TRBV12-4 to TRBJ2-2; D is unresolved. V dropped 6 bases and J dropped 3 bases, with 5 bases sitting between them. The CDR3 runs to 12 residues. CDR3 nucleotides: TGTGCCAGCAGGGTTTACACCGGGGAGCTGTTTTTT. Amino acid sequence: CASRVYTGELFF.

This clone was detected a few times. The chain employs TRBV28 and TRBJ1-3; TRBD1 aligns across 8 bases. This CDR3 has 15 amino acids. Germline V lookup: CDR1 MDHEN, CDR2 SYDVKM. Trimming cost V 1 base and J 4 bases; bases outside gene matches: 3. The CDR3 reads CASSLYGQGGNTIYF. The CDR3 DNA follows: TGTGCCAGCAGTTTATATGGACAGGGAGGAAACACCATATATTTT.

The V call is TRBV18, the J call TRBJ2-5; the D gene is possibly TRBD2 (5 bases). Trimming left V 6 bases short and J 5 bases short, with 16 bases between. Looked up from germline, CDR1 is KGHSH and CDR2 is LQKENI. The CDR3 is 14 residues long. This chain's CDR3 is CASSPAGAVETQYF. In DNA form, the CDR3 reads TGTGCCAGCTCCCCCGCGGGCGCCGTGGAGACCCAGTACTTC.

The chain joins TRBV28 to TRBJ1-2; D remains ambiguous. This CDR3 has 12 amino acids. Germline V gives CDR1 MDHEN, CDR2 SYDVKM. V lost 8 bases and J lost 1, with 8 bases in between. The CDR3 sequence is CASGFNNYGYTF. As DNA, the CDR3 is TGTGCCAGCGGGTTCAATAACTATGGCTACACCTTC.

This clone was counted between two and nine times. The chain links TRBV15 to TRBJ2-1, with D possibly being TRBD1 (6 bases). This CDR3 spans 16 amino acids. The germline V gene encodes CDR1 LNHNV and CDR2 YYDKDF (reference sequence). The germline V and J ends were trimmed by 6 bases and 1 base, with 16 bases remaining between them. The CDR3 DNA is TGTGCCACCAGAGACGGGGTCAGGGGTTCCTACAATGAGCAGTTCTTC. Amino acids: CATRDGVRGSYNEQFF.

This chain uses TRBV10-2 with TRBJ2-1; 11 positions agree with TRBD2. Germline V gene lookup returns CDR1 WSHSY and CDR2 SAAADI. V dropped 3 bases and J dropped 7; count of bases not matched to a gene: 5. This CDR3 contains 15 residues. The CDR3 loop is CASSDPGLAVNEQFF. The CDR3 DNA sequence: TGCGCCAGCAGTGACCCGGGACTAGCGGTAAATGAGCAGTTCTTC.

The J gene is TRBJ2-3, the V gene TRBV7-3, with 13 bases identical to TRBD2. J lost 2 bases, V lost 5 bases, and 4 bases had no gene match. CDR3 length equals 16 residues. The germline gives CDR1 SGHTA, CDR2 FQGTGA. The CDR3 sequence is CASSRGTSGVTDTQYF. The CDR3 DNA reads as TGTGCCAGCAGCCGTGGGACTAGCGGGGTCACAGATACGCAGTATTTT.

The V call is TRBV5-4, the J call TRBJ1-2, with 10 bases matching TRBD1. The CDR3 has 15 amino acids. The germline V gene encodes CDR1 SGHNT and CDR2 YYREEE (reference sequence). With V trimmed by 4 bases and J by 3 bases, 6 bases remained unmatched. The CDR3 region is CASSRGGTGDYGYTF. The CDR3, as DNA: TGTGCCAGCAGCCGGGGAGGGACAGGGGACTATGGCTACACCTTC.

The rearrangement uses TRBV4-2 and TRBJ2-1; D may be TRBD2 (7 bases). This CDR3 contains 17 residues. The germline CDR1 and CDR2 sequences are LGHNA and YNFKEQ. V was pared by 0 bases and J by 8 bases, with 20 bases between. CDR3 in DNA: TGTGCCAGCAGCCAAGACCCTCGTGGCGGGGGCAACCATGAGCAGTTCTTC. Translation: CASSQDPRGGGNHEQFF.